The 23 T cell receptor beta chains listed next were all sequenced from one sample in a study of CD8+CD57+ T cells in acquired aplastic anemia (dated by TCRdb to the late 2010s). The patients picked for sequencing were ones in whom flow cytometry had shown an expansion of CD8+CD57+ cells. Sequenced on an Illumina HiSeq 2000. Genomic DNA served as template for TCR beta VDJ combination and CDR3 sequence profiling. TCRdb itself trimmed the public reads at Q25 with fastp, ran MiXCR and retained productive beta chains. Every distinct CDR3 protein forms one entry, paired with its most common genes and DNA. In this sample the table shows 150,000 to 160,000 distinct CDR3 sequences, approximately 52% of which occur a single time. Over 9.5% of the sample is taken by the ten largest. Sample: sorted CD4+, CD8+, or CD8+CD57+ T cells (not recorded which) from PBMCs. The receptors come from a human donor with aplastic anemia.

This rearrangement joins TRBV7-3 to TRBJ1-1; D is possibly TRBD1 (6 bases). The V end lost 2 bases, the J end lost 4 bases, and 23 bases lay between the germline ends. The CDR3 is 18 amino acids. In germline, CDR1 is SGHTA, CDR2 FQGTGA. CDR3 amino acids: CASSLPAVRGDEGTEAFF. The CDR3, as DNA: TGTGCCAGCAGCTTACCCGCTGTTAGGGGGGATGAGGGCACTGAAGCTTTCTTT. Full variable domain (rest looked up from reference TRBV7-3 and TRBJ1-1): GAGVSQTPSNKVTEKGKYVELRCDPISGHTALYWYRQSLGQGPEFLIYFQGTGAADDSGLPNDRFFAVRPEGSVSTLKIQRTERGDSAVYLCASSLPAVRGDEGTEAFFGQGTRLTVV.

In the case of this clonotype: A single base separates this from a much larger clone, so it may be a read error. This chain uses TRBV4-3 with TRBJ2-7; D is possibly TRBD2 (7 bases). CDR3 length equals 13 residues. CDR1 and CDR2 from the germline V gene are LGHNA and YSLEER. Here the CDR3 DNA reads TGCGCCAGCAGTCAAGGGGGGGGGTACGAGCAGTGCTTC. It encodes CASSQGGGYEQCF.

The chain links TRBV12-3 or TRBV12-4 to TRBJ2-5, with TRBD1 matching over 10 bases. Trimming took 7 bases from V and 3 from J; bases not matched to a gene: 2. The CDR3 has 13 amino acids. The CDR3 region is CASTGTGEETQYF. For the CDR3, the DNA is TGTGCCAGCACCGGGACAGGGGAAGAGACCCAGTACTTC.

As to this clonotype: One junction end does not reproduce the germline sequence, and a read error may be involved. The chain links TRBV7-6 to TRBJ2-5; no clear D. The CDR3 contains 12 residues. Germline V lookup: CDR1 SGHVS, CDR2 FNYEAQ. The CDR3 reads CAGSFFQETQYF. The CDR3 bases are TGTGCCGGCAGCTTTTTCCAAGAGACCCAGTACTTC.

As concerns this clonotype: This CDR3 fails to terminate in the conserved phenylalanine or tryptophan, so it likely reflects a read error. The CDR3 loop is CASSFSGRAEEQYL. CDR3 nucleotides: TGTGCCAGCAGTTTTAGCGGGAGGGCTGAGGAGCAGTACCTC. The chain is built from TRBV27 and TRBJ2-7; 11 bases match TRBD2. The V segment lost 3 bases and the J segment 7 bases; nucleotides outside the gene matches: 5. The V gene's germline CDR1 is MNHEY and CDR2 SMNVEV (reference sequence). This CDR3 is 14 amino acids long.

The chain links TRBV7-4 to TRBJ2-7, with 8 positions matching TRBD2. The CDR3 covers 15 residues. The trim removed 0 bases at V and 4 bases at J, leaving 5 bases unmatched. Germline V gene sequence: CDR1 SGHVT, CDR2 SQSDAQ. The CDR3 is CASSLAGGGTYEQYF. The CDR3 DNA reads TGTGCCAGCAGCTTAGCTGGCGGGGGGACATACGAGCAGTACTTC.

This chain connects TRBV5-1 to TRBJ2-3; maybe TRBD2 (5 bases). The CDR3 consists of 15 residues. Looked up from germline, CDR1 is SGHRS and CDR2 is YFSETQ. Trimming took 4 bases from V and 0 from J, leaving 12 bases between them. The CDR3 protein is CASSDIEGSTDTQYF. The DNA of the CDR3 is TGCGCCAGCAGCGATATTGAGGGTAGCACAGATACGCAGTATTTT.

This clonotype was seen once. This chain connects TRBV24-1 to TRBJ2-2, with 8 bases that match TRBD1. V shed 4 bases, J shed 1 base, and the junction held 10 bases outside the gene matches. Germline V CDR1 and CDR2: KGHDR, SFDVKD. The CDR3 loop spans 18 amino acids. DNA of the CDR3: TGTGCCACCAGTGACAAAAGACCAGGACAGGGGAACACCGGGGAGCTGTTTTTT. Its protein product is CATSDKRPGQGNTGELFF.

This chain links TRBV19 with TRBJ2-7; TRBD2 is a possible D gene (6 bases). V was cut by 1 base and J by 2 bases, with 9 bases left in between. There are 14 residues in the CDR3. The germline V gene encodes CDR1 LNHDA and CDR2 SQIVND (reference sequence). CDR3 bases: TGTGCCAGTAGTATAGGTAGCGGTGCCTACGAGCAGTACTTC. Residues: CASSIGSGAYEQYF.

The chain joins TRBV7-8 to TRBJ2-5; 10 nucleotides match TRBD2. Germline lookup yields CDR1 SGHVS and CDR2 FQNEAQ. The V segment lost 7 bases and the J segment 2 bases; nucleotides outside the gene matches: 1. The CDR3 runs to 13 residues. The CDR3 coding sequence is TGTGCCAGCAAACTAGCGGGACAAGAGACCCAGTACTTC. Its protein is CASKLAGQETQYF.

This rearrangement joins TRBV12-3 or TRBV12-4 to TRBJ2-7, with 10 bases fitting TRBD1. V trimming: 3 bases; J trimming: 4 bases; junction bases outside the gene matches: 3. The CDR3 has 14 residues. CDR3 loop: CASSFLGQGYEQYF. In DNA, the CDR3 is TGTGCCAGCAGTTTCCTGGGACAGGGGTACGAGCAGTACTTC.

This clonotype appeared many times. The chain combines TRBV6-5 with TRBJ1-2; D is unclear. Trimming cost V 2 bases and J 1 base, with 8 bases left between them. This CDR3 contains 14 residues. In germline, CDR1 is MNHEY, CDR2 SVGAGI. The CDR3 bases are TGTGCCAGCAGTTACCTTGACAATAACTATGGCTACACCTTC. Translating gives CASSYLDNNYGYTF.

CDR3 DNA: TGTGCCACCAGCAGTACAGGGGGTTCAGATACGCAGTATTTT. Its translation: CATSSTGGSDTQYF. The gene calls are TRBV15 and TRBJ2-3; 8 bases align to TRBD1. The V segment lost 3 bases and the J segment 4 bases; nucleotides outside the gene matches: 3. From germline, CDR1 is LNHNV and CDR2 YYDKDF (reference sequence). The CDR3 is 14 amino acids.

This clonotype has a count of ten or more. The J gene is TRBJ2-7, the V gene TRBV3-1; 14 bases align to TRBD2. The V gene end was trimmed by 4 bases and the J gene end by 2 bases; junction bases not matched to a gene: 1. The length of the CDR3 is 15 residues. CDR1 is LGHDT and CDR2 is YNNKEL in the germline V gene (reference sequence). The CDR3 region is CASSLGLAGAYEQYF. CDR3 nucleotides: TGTGCCAGCAGCCTGGGACTAGCGGGGGCCTACGAGCAGTACTTC.

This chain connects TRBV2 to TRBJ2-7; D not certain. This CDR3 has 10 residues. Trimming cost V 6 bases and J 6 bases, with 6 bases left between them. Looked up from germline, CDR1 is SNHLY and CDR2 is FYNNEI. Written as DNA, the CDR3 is TGTGCCAGCAGCCCAGGCGAGCAGTACTTC. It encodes CASSPGEQYF.

The CDR3, as DNA: TGCGCCAGCAGCTCCTCGACAGGGGGTCTAGGTTGGCAGCCCCAGCATTTT. Encoded protein: CASSSSTGGLGWQPQHF. This sequence joins TRBV4-1 and TRBJ1-5; 9 bases line up with TRBD1. After removal of 5 bases from V and 7 bases from J, the junction contained 15 bases not matched to a gene. Per the germline V gene, CDR1 is MGHRA and CDR2 is YSYEKL. The length of the CDR3 is 17 residues.

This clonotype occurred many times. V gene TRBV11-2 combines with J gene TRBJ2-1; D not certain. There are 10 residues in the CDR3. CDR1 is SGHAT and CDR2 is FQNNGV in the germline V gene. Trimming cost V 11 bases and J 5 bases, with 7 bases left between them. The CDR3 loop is CAAGNNEQFF. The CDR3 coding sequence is TGTGCCGCTGGCAACAATGAGCAGTTCTTC.

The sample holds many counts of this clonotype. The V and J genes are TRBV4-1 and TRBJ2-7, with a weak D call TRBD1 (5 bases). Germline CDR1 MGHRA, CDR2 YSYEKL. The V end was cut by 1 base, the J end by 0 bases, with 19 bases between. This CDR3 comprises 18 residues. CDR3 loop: CASSQGPSDSFHSYEQYF. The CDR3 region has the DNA TGCGCCAGCAGCCAAGGGCCCAGTGACAGCTTTCACTCCTACGAGCAGTACTTC.

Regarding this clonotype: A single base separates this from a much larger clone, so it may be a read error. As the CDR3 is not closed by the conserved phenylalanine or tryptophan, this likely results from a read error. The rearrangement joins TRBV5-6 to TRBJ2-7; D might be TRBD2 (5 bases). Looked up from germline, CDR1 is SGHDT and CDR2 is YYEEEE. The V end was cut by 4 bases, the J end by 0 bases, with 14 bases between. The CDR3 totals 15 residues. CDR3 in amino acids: CASSQGGFSSYEQYL. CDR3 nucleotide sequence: TGTGCCAGCAGCCAAGGAGGTTTTAGCTCCTACGAGCAGTACCTC.

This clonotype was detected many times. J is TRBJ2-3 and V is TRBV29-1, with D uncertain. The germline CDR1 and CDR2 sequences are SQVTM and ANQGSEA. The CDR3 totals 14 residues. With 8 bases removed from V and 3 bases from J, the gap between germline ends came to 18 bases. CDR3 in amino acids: CSLRVVGPTDTQYF. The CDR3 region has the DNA TGCAGCCTTCGGGTGGTGGGCCCAACAGATACGCAGTATTTT.

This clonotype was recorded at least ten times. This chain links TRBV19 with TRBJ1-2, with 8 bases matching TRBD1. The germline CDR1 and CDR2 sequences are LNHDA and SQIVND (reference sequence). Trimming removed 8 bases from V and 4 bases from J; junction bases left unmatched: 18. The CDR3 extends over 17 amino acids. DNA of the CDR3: TGTGCCAGTTACAGGGAACCAAGGGACAGGAATACCTATGGCTACACCTTC. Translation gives CASYREPRDRNTYGYTF.

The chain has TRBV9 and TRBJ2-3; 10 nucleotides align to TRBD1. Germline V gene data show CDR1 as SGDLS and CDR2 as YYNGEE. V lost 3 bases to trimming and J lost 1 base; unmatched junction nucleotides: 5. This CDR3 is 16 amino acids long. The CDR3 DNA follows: TGTGCCAGCAGCGCTTCGGGGACAGGGGGCACAGATACGCAGTATTTT. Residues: CASSASGTGGTDTQYF.

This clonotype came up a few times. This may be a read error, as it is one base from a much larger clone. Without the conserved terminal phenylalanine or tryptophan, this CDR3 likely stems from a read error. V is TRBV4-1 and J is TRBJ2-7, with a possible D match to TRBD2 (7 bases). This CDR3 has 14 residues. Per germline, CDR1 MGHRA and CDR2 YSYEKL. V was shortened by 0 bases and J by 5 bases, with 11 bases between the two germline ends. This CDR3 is CASSQEGGQHEQYL. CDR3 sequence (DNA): TGCGCCAGCAGCCAAGAGGGGGGGCAGCACGAGCAGTACCTC.